This record concerns one T cell receptor (delta chain) sequence. As yet, its antigen is unknown. The data stem from a study of Vδ1+ human thymocytes. Study-level points and caveats: Unlike peripheral blood Vdelta1+ controls, thymic delta-chain sequences included about 20% Vdelta2 and few Vdelta3. Thymic TRG and TRD repertoires appeared highly polyclonal, with Gaussian CDR3 length distributions.

RNA was extracted from the cells and then reverse transcribed. Pooled V-gene forward primers with one constant-region reverse primer generated the CDR3 amplicons by multiplex PCR. TCRdb made new clone calls on the multiplex PCR reads using CATT. Of roughly 76,000 delta-chain clones in the sample, about 35% were seen once. This CDR3 spans 19 amino acids. Germline values: CDR1 TSWWSYY, CDR2 QGS. The V and J ends lost 1 base and 0 bases respectively, with 21 bases between them. The sample was Vdelta1+ gamma-delta thymocytes from the thymus. Subset of the sample: FACS-sorted CD3+ TCRalphabeta- TCRVdelta1+ TCRVdelta2- thymocytes. The receptor was derived from a boy under two years old who had congenital heart surgery. V gene TRDV1 combines with J gene TRDJ1; TRDD2 might be the D (5 bases). CDR3 DNA: TGTGCTCTTGGGGAACGGGGCTATCCTAAAGGATTCCACACCGATAAACTCATCTTT. This sequence encodes CALGERGYPKGFHTDKLIF.